A selection of T cell receptor beta chains follows, all from one sample in a study of neurological immune-mediated disorders. TCRdb reprocessed the 5' RACE reads via MiXCR and lists one record per CDR3 protein. The sample holds about 55,000 distinct CDR3 sequences, 3% to 4% seen once. Sequencing input: PBMCs. These TCRs come from a man between 60 and 75 years old with multiple sclerosis. CDR3s include the opening cysteine and the closing phenylalanine or tryptophan. D genes are given only for firm matches. Expanded clones are given a class, and other clones once, few, many or no size at all.

TRBV18	few	NA	TRBJ2-5	TGTGCCAGCTCACGGGGGAAAGGATCTTCCCAAGAGACCCAGTACTTC	CASSRGKGSSQETQYF
TRBV5-1	NA	NA	TRBJ2-3	TGCGCCAGCAGCCCGCCGTCGGGAACCAGTGCAGATACGCAGTATTTT	CASSPPSGTSADTQYF
TRBV10-3	NA	TRBD2	TRBJ2-1	TGTGCCATCAGTGACATGGCGGGAGGGCCGGTGAATGAGCAGTTCTTC	CAISDMAGGPVNEQFF
TRBV27	many	NA	TRBJ1-2	TGTGCCAGCAGTCAACAGGGTGGGAACTATGGCTACACCTTC	CASSQQGGNYGYTF
TRBV29-1	many	NA	TRBJ1-1	TGCAGCGTATACCACAGCAGGACAGTTGAAGCTTTCTTT	CSVYHSRTVEAFF
TRBV5-1	many	TRBD1	TRBJ1-5	TGCGCCAGCAGGCCCGGGACAGGGGCTAATCAGCCCCAGCATTTT	CASRPGTGANQPQHF
TRBV11-2	few	TRBD2	TRBJ2-1	TGTGCCAGCAGCTTGAGGTTGCCGCCAGCGGGAGAAAATGAGCAGTTCTTC	CASSLRLPPAGENEQFF
TRBV6-5	many	NA	TRBJ2-7	TGTGCCAGCAGTTACTCGCCACGCCACGAGCAGTACTTC	CASSYSPRHEQYF
TRBV20-1	many	NA	TRBJ1-1	TGCAGTGCTTCTCCAAGGAACACTGAAGCTTTCTTT	CSASPRNTEAFF
TRBV29-1	many	NA	TRBJ1-4	TGCAGCGCAGGCGGCGGCGAAAAACTGTTTTTT	CSAGGGEKLFF
TRBV7-2	NA	TRBD1	TRBJ2-2	TGTGCCAGCAGCCTATACTCACAGGGGAATGGCCGGGAGCTGTTTTTT	CASSLYSQGNGRELFF
TRBV11-2	many	NA	TRBJ2-3	TGTGCCAGCAGCTTAGTGGGACACCCCACAGATACGCAGTATTTT	CASSLVGHPTDTQYF
TRBV20-1	NA	NA	TRBJ1-1	TGCAGTGCTAGCGGGAATGCGGACACTGAAGCTTTCTTT	CSASGNADTEAFF
TRBV20-1	many	NA	TRBJ2-3	TGCAGTGCCCCTCCCTCAGGGTATAGCACAGATACGCAGTATTTT	CSAPPSGYSTDTQYF
TRBV7-9	many	TRBD2	TRBJ2-1	TGTGCCAGCAGCTTCGGGGGGGATGAGCAGTTCTTC	CASSFGGDEQFF
TRBV5-6	few	NA	TRBJ2-5	TGTGCCAGCAGCTATAAAGAGACCCAGTACTTC	CASSYKETQYF
TRBV20-1	NA	NA	TRBJ2-1	TGCAGTGCTAGGGGGAGGACAGGAGTCATTCCGTTCTTC	CSARGRTGVIPFF
TRBV20-1	many	NA	TRBJ1-3	TGCAGTGCTAGCCACAGGAGCTCTGGAAACACCATATATTTT	CSASHRSSGNTIYF
TRBV10-3	few	NA	TRBJ2-7	TGTGCCACCTCGGGGGTAGCCTCCGGCGAGCAGTACTTC	CATSGVASGEQYF
TRBV18	many	NA	TRBJ2-5	TGTGCCAGCTTCGCGGGCCTGGCAGAGACCCAGTACTTC	CASFAGLAETQYF
TRBV6-2/TRBV6-3	many	NA	TRBJ1-1	TGTGCCAGCAGTCCGGCGGACGGACGATTCATGAACACTGAAGCTTTCTTT	CASSPADGRFMNTEAFF
TRBV5-1	few	NA	TRBJ2-7	TGCGCCAGCAGCTTGCACAGGGATGGGGCCGAGCAGTACTTC	CASSLHRDGAEQYF
TRBV13	many	NA	TRBJ1-1	TGTGCCAGCAGCCTGGGTGACACTGAAGCTTTCTTT	CASSLGDTEAFF
TRBV20-1	many	NA	TRBJ1-4	TGCAGTGCTAGAGGGGCCGACTTCAATGAAAAACTGTTTTTT	CSARGADFNEKLFF
TRBV20-1	many	NA	TRBJ1-6	TGCAGTGCTAGATCCCCCCAGGGTAATAATTCACCCCTCCACTTT	CSARSPQGNNSPLHF
TRBV20-1	NA	NA	TRBJ1-1	TGCAGTGCGGAGACAGACACTGAAGCTTTCTTT	CSAETDTEAFF
TRBV10-3	many	TRBD1	TRBJ2-5	TGTGCCATCAGCTGGGACAGGGCAGAGACCCAGTACTTC	CAISWDRAETQYF
TRBV12-3/TRBV12-4	many	NA	TRBJ2-1	TGTGCCAGCAGTTCACGGGATGAGCAGTTCTTC	CASSSRDEQFF
TRBV4-1	few	TRBD1	TRBJ2-1	TGCGCCAGCAGCCAAGGGATTCGGACACCAGACAGGGGGCGAATGAATGAGCAGTTCTTC	CASSQGIRTPDRGRMNEQFF
TRBV5-1	many	NA	TRBJ2-3	TGCGCCAGCAGCCCGACAGCTGGAGCGGATACGCAGTATTTT	CASSPTAGADTQYF
TRBV12-3/TRBV12-4	many	NA	TRBJ2-3	TGTGCCAGCAGTTTTACTCCACTTTTAAGCGGGCGTAGCACAGATACGCAGTATTTT	CASSFTPLLSGRSTDTQYF
TRBV4-1	many	NA	TRBJ1-5	TGCGCCAGCAGCCATCAGCCGGGAACGGATCAGCCCCAGCATTTT	CASSHQPGTDQPQHF
TRBV7-9	many	TRBD1	TRBJ2-1	TGTGCCAGCAGCTCACTACAGGGGCCCAATGAGCAGTTCTTC	CASSSLQGPNEQFF
TRBV27	NA	NA	TRBJ2-1	TGTGCCAGCAGACCCGGGACTTCGAGCTCCTACAATGAGCAGTTCTTC	CASRPGTSSSYNEQFF